Listed below are T cell receptor beta chains from one sample, sequenced in a study of monozygotic twins with inflammatory bowel disease. TCRdb derives one entry per CDR3 protein from the 5' RACE reads, leaving out DNA. The sample data list about 380,000 distinct CDR3 sequences. Sequenced material: blood. These receptors were obtained from a human donor with ulcerative colitis or Crohn's disease, or a healthy co-twin of an affected twin (not recorded which). CDR3s include the opening cysteine and the closing phenylalanine or tryptophan. Fields, in order: V gene, J gene, CDR3 protein.

v_gene: TRBV19; j_gene: TRBJ2-2; CDR3aa: CAIDRRTSKAGELFF
v_gene: TRBV30; j_gene: TRBJ1-4; CDR3aa: CAWRYPGGSVVEKLFF
v_gene: TRBV20-1; j_gene: TRBJ2-1; CDR3aa: CSAKGVKHNEQFF
v_gene: TRBV12-3/TRBV12-4; j_gene: TRBJ2-2; CDR3aa: CASSRDRGPFTGELFF
v_gene: TRBV29-1; j_gene: TRBJ2-2; CDR3aa: CSGGQVTNTGELFF
v_gene: TRBV20-1; j_gene: TRBJ2-1; CDR3aa: CSARDTQSGGFKYNEQFF
v_gene: TRBV5-1; j_gene: TRBJ2-7; CDR3aa: CASSVSGGDYEQYF
v_gene: TRBV20-1; j_gene: TRBJ1-6; CDR3aa: CSARDFQAGPLHF
v_gene: TRBV24-1; j_gene: TRBJ2-2; CDR3aa: CATSDFPGLAGAENTGELFF
v_gene: TRBV24-1; j_gene: TRBJ2-1; CDR3aa: CATSDPGQDYNEQFF
v_gene: TRBV20-1; j_gene: TRBJ2-1; CDR3aa: CSAVQGAQYNEQFF
v_gene: TRBV9; j_gene: TRBJ1-2; CDR3aa: CASSPSRVLGYTF
v_gene: TRBV5-4; j_gene: TRBJ1-1; CDR3aa: CASRPDRDTEAFF
v_gene: TRBV10-3; j_gene: TRBJ2-1; CDR3aa: CATSRQGTSGNEQFF
v_gene: TRBV7-2; j_gene: TRBJ1-3; CDR3aa: CASSLQGTRDTIYF
v_gene: TRBV6-5; j_gene: TRBJ2-1; CDR3aa: CASSPGVQFWFF
v_gene: TRBV20-1; j_gene: TRBJ2-2; CDR3aa: CSAREGGGELFF
v_gene: TRBV4-3; j_gene: TRBJ2-1; CDR3aa: CASSQDPTGTENNEQFF
v_gene: TRBV4-3; j_gene: TRBJ1-6; CDR3aa: CASSQESVFSYNSPLHF
v_gene: TRBV14; j_gene: TRBJ2-3; CDR3aa: CASSQERGTDTQYF
v_gene: TRBV6-5; j_gene: TRBJ2-7; CDR3aa: CATRERQEYEQYF
v_gene: TRBV12-3/TRBV12-4; j_gene: TRBJ2-5; CDR3aa: CASSLAGSAQYF
v_gene: TRBV6-1; j_gene: TRBJ2-3; CDR3aa: CASSLGVPSSTDTQYF
v_gene: TRBV7-2; j_gene: TRBJ2-7; CDR3aa: CASSFTGSYSYEQYF
v_gene: TRBV6-1; j_gene: TRBJ1-5; CDR3aa: CASRGQGLSNQPQHF
v_gene: TRBV20-1; j_gene: TRBJ1-1; CDR3aa: CSASSSGNINTEAFF
v_gene: TRBV7-2; j_gene: TRBJ1-2; CDR3aa: CASSLAPMEGYTF
v_gene: TRBV5-1; j_gene: TRBJ2-3; CDR3aa: CASSSRGRSDTQYF
v_gene: TRBV24-1; j_gene: TRBJ2-6; CDR3aa: CATSDKAGSGANVLTF
v_gene: TRBV28; j_gene: TRBJ1-1; CDR3aa: CASSFWRGGRTEAFF
v_gene: TRBV7-6; j_gene: TRBJ2-2; CDR3aa: CASSLVGGARTGELFF
v_gene: TRBV6-5; j_gene: TRBJ1-2; CDR3aa: CASSYRQRYGYTF
v_gene: TRBV29-1; j_gene: TRBJ2-5; CDR3aa: CSVEDGRDNQETQYF
v_gene: TRBV20-1; j_gene: TRBJ2-1; CDR3aa: CSATPGGGTNEQFF
v_gene: TRBV3-1; j_gene: TRBJ2-4; CDR3aa: CASSQSVTLAKNIQYF
v_gene: TRBV30; j_gene: TRBJ2-7; CDR3aa: CAWIKQGFSYEQYF
v_gene: TRBV20-1; j_gene: TRBJ2-7; CDR3aa: CSAPGQISYEQYF
v_gene: TRBV4-1; j_gene: TRBJ2-3; CDR3aa: CASSQSGTDHPDTQYF
v_gene: TRBV5-6; j_gene: TRBJ2-3; CDR3aa: CASSLKLAGALGTDTQYF
v_gene: TRBV5-1; j_gene: TRBJ2-1; CDR3aa: CASSLVGTSGVNEQFF
v_gene: TRBV7-3; j_gene: TRBJ1-1; CDR3aa: CASSATQENTEAFF
v_gene: TRBV5-1; j_gene: TRBJ2-7; CDR3aa: CASCTGTAITYEQYF
v_gene: TRBV9; j_gene: TRBJ2-7; CDR3aa: CASSARGLEQYF
v_gene: TRBV4-1; j_gene: TRBJ2-7; CDR3aa: CASSQNSETRLKEQYF
v_gene: TRBV25-1; j_gene: TRBJ2-7; CDR3aa: CASSYRTGHFYEQYF
v_gene: TRBV5-6; j_gene: TRBJ1-5; CDR3aa: CASSLSREMGNQPQHF
v_gene: TRBV9; j_gene: TRBJ2-3; CDR3aa: CASSASPGSTDTQYF
v_gene: TRBV7-9; j_gene: TRBJ2-7; CDR3aa: CASTGRGPDYEQYF
v_gene: TRBV6-5; j_gene: TRBJ1-5; CDR3aa: CASSSLGQGGAQPQHF
v_gene: TRBV11-1; j_gene: TRBJ2-7; CDR3aa: CASSLGGGVFYEQYF
v_gene: TRBV2; j_gene: TRBJ2-5; CDR3aa: CASSEARRGGAETQYF
v_gene: TRBV6-2/TRBV6-3; j_gene: TRBJ2-2; CDR3aa: CASRRQGVNTGELFF
v_gene: TRBV20-1; j_gene: TRBJ2-1; CDR3aa: CSAHRGGSYNEQFF
v_gene: TRBV5-1; j_gene: TRBJ2-7; CDR3aa: CASSTGQPGEQYF
v_gene: TRBV9; j_gene: TRBJ2-3; CDR3aa: CASSPQTGWTDTQYF
v_gene: TRBV11-2; j_gene: TRBJ1-6; CDR3aa: CASSSGTELGSPLHF
v_gene: TRBV2; j_gene: TRBJ2-7; CDR3aa: CASISDGSSYEQYF